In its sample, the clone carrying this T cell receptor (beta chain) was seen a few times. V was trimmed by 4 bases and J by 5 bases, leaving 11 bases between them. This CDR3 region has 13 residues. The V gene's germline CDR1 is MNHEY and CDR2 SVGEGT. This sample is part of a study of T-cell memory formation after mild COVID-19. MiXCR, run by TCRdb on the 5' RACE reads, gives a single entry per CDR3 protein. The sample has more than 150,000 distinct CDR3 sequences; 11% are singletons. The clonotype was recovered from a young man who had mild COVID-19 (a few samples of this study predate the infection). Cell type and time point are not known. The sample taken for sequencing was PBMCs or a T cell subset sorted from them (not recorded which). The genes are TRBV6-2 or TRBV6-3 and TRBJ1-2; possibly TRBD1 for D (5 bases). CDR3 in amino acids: CASSWWQGYGYTF. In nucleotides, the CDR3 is TGTGCCAGCAGTTGGTGGCAGGGATATGGCTACACCTTC.